The 5 T cell receptor beta chains presented below share a single source sample, sequenced in a study of T cells after yellow fever vaccination. MiXCR, run by TCRdb on the 5' RACE reads, gives a single entry per CDR3 protein. The table shows hundreds of thousands of distinct CDR3 sequences, with around 12% occurring only once. The sample was PBMCs, taken on the day of the yellow fever booster vaccination. The receptors here all came from a man aged 25 to 40 who received the YFV17D yellow fever vaccine.

About this clonotype: Just one base apart from a much larger clone, this may be a read error. The chain recombines TRBV6-5 with TRBJ2-3; D not resolved. Trimming removed 7 bases at V and 5 bases at J, with 7 bases between. The CDR3 covers 11 residues. CDR1 and CDR2 (germline): MNHEY, SVGAGI. The CDR3 bases are TGTGCCAGCACCGACGGAGATACGCAGTATTTT. Translating it yields CASTDGDTQYF.

This clonotype occurred a few times. V is TRBV30 and J is TRBJ1-1; weak D call: TRBD1 (5 bases). The germline V gene encodes CDR1 GTSNPN and CDR2 SVGIG (reference sequence). This CDR3 contains 15 residues. V lost 2 bases and J lost 0, with 13 bases in between. CDR3 bases: TGTGCCTGGAGTCCAAGGACACTGCTGAACACTGAAGCTTTCTTT. Protein: CAWSPRTLLNTEAFF.

This clonotype has more than one count but fewer than ten. The chain carries TRBV7-9 and TRBJ1-1, with TRBD1 as a possible D gene (6 bases). V lost 7 bases and J lost 5, with 11 bases in between. CDR1 is SEHNR and CDR2 is FQNEAQ in the germline V gene (reference sequence). This CDR3 spans 12 amino acids. The chain's CDR3 is CASNIGGTEAFF. The CDR3 coding sequence is TGTGCCAGCAACATAGGGGGAACTGAAGCTTTCTTT.

This clonotype was picked up a small number of times. The chain links TRBV6-2 or TRBV6-3 to TRBJ2-5, with TRBD2 matching over 7 bases. Per the germline V gene, CDR1 is MNHEY and CDR2 is SVGEGT. The CDR3 has 14 residues. The V gene end was trimmed by 6 bases and the J gene end by 1 base; junction bases not matched to a gene: 5. The CDR3 nucleotides are TGTGCCAGCAGCACGACTAGCAGCCAAGAGACCCAGTACTTC. It specifies CASSTTSSQETQYF.

The chain uses TRBV15 and TRBJ1-4; possible D gene TRBD1, 5 bases. Germline CDR1 is LNHNV and CDR2 is YYDKDF (reference sequence). This CDR3 has 14 amino acids. V lost 0 bases and J lost 5, with 7 bases in between. This CDR3 reads CATSRDKGNEKLFF. The CDR3 DNA sequence: TGTGCCACCAGCAGAGATAAGGGGAATGAAAAACTGTTTTTT. The full variable domain, completed using reference TRBV15 and TRBJ1-4, is DAMVIQNPRYQVTQFGKPVTLSCSQTLNHNVMYWYQQKSSQAPKLLFHYYDKDFNNEADTPDNFQSRRPNTSFCFLDIRSPGLGDTAMYLCATSRDKGNEKLFFGSGTQLSVL.